This T cell receptor (beta chain) was captured in a study of CD8 T cells in Susac syndrome. After extraction with the RNeasy kit, roughly 0.45 to 1 ug of the RNA was reverse transcribed using random hexamers. TCRdb re-derived calls from the immunoSEQ multiplex PCR reads in MiXCR, one entry per CDR3 protein. The sample lists 200,000 or so distinct CDR3 sequences; 90% to 95% were seen once. TEMRA cells were FACS-enriched, and CD8+ and CD4+ T cells were isolated negatively. The CDR3 contains 12 residues. Germline values: CDR1 LNHDA, CDR2 SQIVND (reference sequence). Trimming stripped 9 bases from V and 5 bases from J, with 11 bases between. Broader study findings: Regarding the TCR sequencing and HLA analysis, the study admitted that a relatively small number of individuals were involved.

Comment on this clonotype: The antigen remains unidentified.

The chain joins TRBV19 to TRBJ1-5, with D uncertain. Sample: CD4+ T cells from PBMCs. The receptor's source is a human donor with multiple sclerosis. CDR3 in DNA: TGTGCCAGCCGCGCGGCGGATCAGCCCCAGCATTTT. The encoded protein is CASRAADQPQHF.